These 9 T cell receptor beta chains share one sample of origin, sequenced in a study of blood T cell repertoires in COVID-19. Profiled with immunoSEQ multiplex PCR; TCRdb holds only in-frame clones, not every one. The top ten hold under 7% of the sample, which has some 240,000 clones, roughly nine tenths seen once. Sequencing was done on a sample of peripheral blood. The receptors here all came from a man aged 60-69 years who had recovered from COVID-19.

This sequence joins TRBV19 and TRBJ1-1; the D is unclear. V was cut by 8 bases and J by 4 bases, with 11 bases left in between. CDR1 is LNHDA, CDR2 SQIVND, per germline (reference sequence). The CDR3 has 12 amino acids. CDR3 region: CASALGGTEAFF. The CDR3 DNA follows: TGTGCCAGTGCCCTTGGAGGCACTGAAGCTTTCTTT.

J is TRBJ2-5 and V is TRBV10-3; D uncertain. The germline V and J ends were trimmed by 6 bases and 4 bases, with 15 bases remaining between them. This CDR3 spans 14 amino acids. Germline values: CDR1 ENHRY, CDR2 SYGVKD. CDR3 sequence reads: CAISPLGEIETQYF. The CDR3 bases are TGTGCCATCAGCCCCCTTGGAGAGATAGAGACCCAGTACTTC.

This chain uses TRBV24-1 with TRBJ2-3, with 9 bases fitting TRBD2. V dropped 7 bases and J dropped 0; count of bases not matched to a gene: 7. This CDR3 is built from 16 residues. Germline V gene lookup returns CDR1 KGHDR and CDR2 SFDVKD. Here the CDR3 DNA reads TGTGCCACCAGAACCCTAGCGGGACTTAGCACAGATACGCAGTATTTT. Amino acids: CATRTLAGLSTDTQYF.

The rearrangement links TRBV6-5 to TRBJ2-7, with D possibly matching TRBD2 (5 bases). The germline V and J ends were trimmed by 5 bases and 2 bases, with 10 bases remaining between them. Germline V CDR1 and CDR2: MNHEY, SVGAGI. This CDR3 comprises 13 residues. The CDR3 sequence: CASSRAGTYEQYF. In nucleotides, the CDR3 is TGTGCCAGCAGTCGGGCGGGTACCTACGAGCAGTACTTC.

The table lists this clone with a few counts. The chain has TRBV27 and TRBJ1-1, with D possibly matching TRBD1 (5 bases). The CDR3 consists of 15 residues. Germline loops: CDR1 MNHEY, CDR2 SMNVEV (reference sequence). V gave up 5 bases and J gave up 5 bases, with 18 bases separating them. CDR3 coding DNA: TGTGCCAGCAGTAAGTCGGGGGGGAGGAGTACTGAAGCTTTCTTT. Translating gives CASSKSGGRSTEAFF.

The V call is TRBV6-6, the J call TRBJ1-4; 10 bases align to TRBD1. This CDR3 is 15 amino acids long. The germline CDR1 and CDR2 sequences are MNHNY and SVGAGI (reference sequence). V dropped 6 bases and J dropped 7; count of bases not matched to a gene: 8. CDR3 region: CASRTTGGTSEKLFF. CDR3 coding DNA: TGTGCCAGCAGAACGACAGGGGGCACGAGTGAAAAACTGTTTTTT.

This clone was recorded a few times. The chain carries TRBV18 and TRBJ2-1; 11 bases match TRBD1. From germline, CDR1 is KGHSH and CDR2 LQKENI. The CDR3 is 16 amino acids. V dropped 0 bases and J dropped 8; count of bases not matched to a gene: 6. The DNA of the CDR3 is TGTGCCAGCTCACCACCGAGGACAGGGGGCCAAGATGAGCAGTTCTTC. Protein: CASSPPRTGGQDEQFF.

The CDR3 loop reads CASRGDSYEQYF. CDR3 bases: TGTGCCAGCAGGGGGGACAGCTACGAGCAGTACTTC. The gene calls are TRBV2 and TRBJ2-7, with 7 bases matching TRBD1. This CDR3 contains 12 residues. Germline V gives CDR1 SNHLY, CDR2 FYNNEI. V was clipped by 6 bases and J by 3 bases; unmatched bases: 2.

The chain uses TRBV4-3 and TRBJ1-2; tentatively, D is TRBD1 (5 bases). Germline values: CDR1 LGHNA, CDR2 YSLEER. The ends were cut back, 0 bases at V and 3 bases at J, with 14 bases in the middle. This CDR3 has 16 amino acids. The CDR3 here is CASSQDWGVAHYGYTF. In DNA form, the CDR3 reads TGCGCCAGCAGCCAAGATTGGGGGGTCGCCCACTATGGCTACACCTTC.